This entry lists 18 T cell receptor beta chains sequenced from one sample in a study of spatial heterogeneity in lung cancer. The sample's time point: sample taken at primary tumor resection. In each case, whole RNA from tumor, nontumor lung or frozen PBMC was sequenced unsorted. TCRdb processed the 5' RACE reads anew with MiXCR; each CDR3 protein has one entry. Of some 3,500 distinct CDR3 sequences listed, about a quarter were seen once; the top ten hold around 14%. This sample comprised normal lung tissue next to the tumor, obtained at surgery. These receptors originate from a male donor with early-stage non-small cell lung cancer.

The rearrangement joins TRBV13 to TRBJ2-7, with D possibly matching TRBD2 (5 bases). V was clipped by 5 bases and J by 0 bases, with 17 bases between them. The CDR3 spans 16 residues. CDR1 and CDR2 from the germline V gene are PRHDT and FYEKMQ (reference sequence). The CDR3 protein is CASSPPRTGISYEQYF. As DNA, the CDR3 is TGTGCCAGCAGCCCACCTCGAACCGGGATCTCCTACGAGCAGTACTTC.

This clonotype is termed large (0.1 to 1%). The chain carries TRBV11-2 and TRBJ2-7, with 7 bases aligning to TRBD2. The CDR3 is 15 residues long. Losses at the gene ends were 2 bases for V and 5 bases for J; bases not matched to a gene: 9. Germline-derived CDR1 and CDR2 are SGHAT and FQNNGV. The CDR3 loop reads CASSLMQGGSHEQYF. The CDR3 DNA sequence: TGTGCCAGCAGCTTAATGCAAGGCGGGAGCCACGAGCAGTACTTC. The complete variable domain, with remaining parts taken from reference TRBV11-2 and TRBJ2-7, reads EAGVAQSPRYKIIEKRQSVAFWCNPISGHATLYWYQQILGQGPKLLIQFQNNGVVDDSQLPKDRFSAERLKGVDSTLKIQPAKLEDSAVYLCASSLMQGGSHEQYFGPGTRLTVT.

V usage is TRBV4-1 and J usage is TRBJ2-1; no reliable D call. The CDR3 runs 12 residues. V was clipped by 1 base and J by 9 bases, with 7 bases between them. Germline CDR1 MGHRA, CDR2 YSYEKL. CDR3 nucleotide sequence: TGCGCCAGCAGCCAAGGATTCAGTGAGCAGTTCTTC. This sequence encodes CASSQGFSEQFF.

In this sample, this clonotype is medium-sized. The chain uses TRBV5-1 and TRBJ2-3; 8 bases map to TRBD1. Germline-derived CDR1 and CDR2 are SGHRS and YFSETQ. V trimming: 0 bases; J trimming: 1 base; junction bases outside the gene matches: 4. This CDR3 contains 16 residues. CDR3 region: CASSLGGQGRTDTQYF. The CDR3 DNA reads as TGCGCCAGCAGCTTGGGAGGACAGGGTCGCACAGATACGCAGTATTTT.

This clonotype occurred many times. The chain employs TRBV5-5 and TRBJ2-7; TRBD2 matches 16 bases. V lost 3 bases to trimming and J lost 2 bases; unmatched junction nucleotides: 8. Germline V gives CDR1 SGHKS, CDR2 YYEKEE (reference sequence). CDR3 length equals 18 residues. Here the CDR3 DNA reads TGTGCCAGCAGCTCTCTCGGGACTAGCGGGAGGGATCCCTACGAGCAGTACTTC. This translates into CASSSLGTSGRDPYEQYF.

The sample holds a few counts of this clonotype. The V call is TRBV6-1, the J call TRBJ1-2; D is uncertain. Germline-derived CDR1 and CDR2 are MNHNS and SASEGT. This CDR3 has 14 amino acids. V was pared by 5 bases and J by 1 base, with 11 bases between. The CDR3 DNA is TGTGCCAGCAGTCCCCGGGCCCTTAACTATGGCTACACCTTC. It specifies CASSPRALNYGYTF.

The chain is built from TRBV29-1 and TRBJ2-5, with TRBD2 identical over 11 bases. J lost 4 bases, V lost 7 bases, and 11 bases had no gene match. The length of the CDR3 is 15 residues. Germline values: CDR1 SQVTM, CDR2 ANQGSEA. The CDR3 region is CSATMGTSGTETQYF. Here the CDR3 DNA reads TGCAGCGCTACGATGGGGACTAGCGGCACAGAGACCCAGTACTTC.

This clonotype was recorded only once. The V call is TRBV6-6, the J call TRBJ2-7; perhaps TRBD2 as D (5 bases). This CDR3 has 14 amino acids. Germline V gene data show CDR1 as MNHNY and CDR2 as SVGAGI (reference sequence). V was cut by 5 bases and J by 2 bases, with 13 bases left in between. The chain's CDR3 is CASSGSRAAYEQYF. The CDR3 DNA reads TGTGCCAGCAGTGGTTCGAGGGCAGCCTACGAGCAGTACTTC.

CDR3 coding DNA: TGTGCCAGCAGCTTATCGGGGGTGAAGGAGACCCAGTACTTC. Residues: CASSLSGVKETQYF. The V call is TRBV7-9, the J call TRBJ2-5, with D possibly matching TRBD2 (6 bases). Germline values: CDR1 SEHNR, CDR2 FQNEAQ (reference sequence). Trimming cost V 2 bases and J 5 bases, with 12 bases left between them. CDR3 length: 14 residues.

This clonotype was observed a handful of times. The J gene is TRBJ1-1, the V gene TRBV27; D gene uncertain. Germline lookup yields CDR1 MNHEY and CDR2 SMNVEV (reference sequence). The V end was cut by 4 bases, the J end by 2 bases, with 11 bases between. The CDR3 has 14 residues. CDR3 amino acids: CASSSIQSNTEAFF. For the CDR3, the DNA is TGTGCCAGCAGTTCCATTCAGAGTAACACTGAAGCTTTCTTT.

This clonotype ranks as medium-sized. V is TRBV28 and J is TRBJ1-5; the D is unclear. This CDR3 is built from 18 residues. Germline V gene lookup returns CDR1 MDHEN and CDR2 SYDVKM. V lost 3 bases to trimming and J lost 0 bases, with 18 bases between them. The CDR3: CASSLFLGGIYSNQPQHF. In DNA form, the CDR3 reads TGTGCCAGCAGTTTGTTTCTTGGTGGGATCTATAGCAATCAGCCCCAGCATTTT.

V gene TRBV7-9 combines with J gene TRBJ2-3; tentatively, D is TRBD1 or TRBD2 (6 bases each). The germline V and J ends were trimmed by 1 base and 1 base, with 9 bases remaining between them. This CDR3 has 15 residues. Germline values: CDR1 SEHNR, CDR2 FQNEAQ (reference sequence). CDR3 sequence (DNA): TGTGCCAGCAGCTTAGGCGGGACACGCACAGATACGCAGTATTTT. Translation gives CASSLGGTRTDTQYF.

This clonotype counts as medium-sized. The J gene is TRBJ2-2, the V gene TRBV10-3; 8 bases fit TRBD2. From germline, CDR1 is ENHRY and CDR2 SYGVKD. Germline trimming cut 4 bases from V and 3 bases from J; bases unmatched to any gene: 4. This CDR3 comprises 15 residues. The CDR3 DNA is TGTGCCATCAGTGTTTCGGGAGGGGACACCGGGGAGCTGTTTTTT. Its translation is CAISVSGGDTGELFF.

By share, this clonotype counts as medium-sized. The chain couples TRBV14 to TRBJ2-2, with D unclear. The CDR3 is made up of 15 amino acids. With 2 bases removed from V and 3 bases from J, the gap between germline ends came to 10 bases. Germline-derived CDR1 and CDR2 are SGHDN and FVKESK. Here the CDR3 DNA reads TGTGCCAGCAGCCAATCTAGATTTTACACCGGGGAGCTGTTTTTT. Residues: CASSQSRFYTGELFF.

This clonotype is labeled medium-sized. The chain joins TRBV5-1 to TRBJ1-1; D ambiguous. Per germline, CDR1 SGHRS and CDR2 YFSETQ. Trimming took off 0 bases at V and 6 bases at J, with 6 bases between the two ends. This CDR3 has 12 amino acids. The chain's CDR3 is CASSLGSPEAFF. Written as DNA, the CDR3 is TGCGCCAGCAGCTTGGGTAGTCCTGAAGCTTTCTTT. Variable domain in full (rest from reference TRBV5-1 and TRBJ1-1): KAGVTQTPRYLIKTRGQQVTLSCSPISGHRSVSWYQQTPGQGLQFLFEYFSETQRNKGNFPGRFSGRQFSNSRSEMNVSTLELGDSALYLCASSLGSPEAFFGQGTRLTVV.

The chain uses TRBV20-1 and TRBJ2-2; 7 bases match TRBD2. The V gene end was trimmed by 3 bases and the J gene end by 1 base; junction bases not matched to a gene: 2. CDR1 and CDR2 (germline): DFQATT, SNEGSKA (reference sequence). The CDR3 has 14 amino acids. DNA of the CDR3: TGCAGTGCTAGGGCTAGCGGGAACACCGGGGAGCTGTTTTTT. Its protein is CSARASGNTGELFF.

The rearrangement uses TRBV20-1 and TRBJ2-2; TRBD2 aligns across 13 bases. V dropped 5 bases and J dropped 6; count of bases not matched to a gene: 15. From germline, CDR1 is DFQATT and CDR2 SNEGSKA (reference sequence). This CDR3 region has 18 residues. CDR3 loop: CSAHRLAGGGIGPGELFF. The DNA for the CDR3 is TGCAGTGCTCACCGACTAGCGGGAGGCGGTATAGGACCCGGGGAGCTGTTTTTT.

The chain joins TRBV29-1 to TRBJ2-2; 7 bases match TRBD1. The CDR3 sequence is 17 residues long. Trimming took 1 base from V and 2 from J; bases not matched to a gene: 10. Germline loops: CDR1 SQVTM, CDR2 ANQGSEA. CDR3 residues: CSVEVGRGSGNTGELFF. CDR3 in DNA: TGCAGCGTTGAAGTAGGCAGGGGGAGCGGCAACACCGGGGAGCTGTTTTTT.